Listed below are T cell receptor beta chains from one sample, sequenced in a study of T cells in Graves' hyperthyroidism and ophthalmopathy. From the multiplex PCR reads, TCRdb called clonotypes with MiXCR, one entry per CDR3 protein. The sample yields about 360,000 distinct CDR3 sequences, around 13% seen once. The sample was blood. These receptors all stem from a young woman with Graves' hyperthyroidism. Each CDR3 is given with its conserved first and last residue. The D gene is left open where the match is weak. Rows may omit the clone size; those that give it use once, few, many or a size class.

TGCAGTGCTAGTCAAGGGGAACAGCCCCAGCATTTT	CSASQGEQPQHF	many	TRBJ1-5	TRBV20-1	.
TGTGCCAGCGGAAGCGGGGGGAATGAGCAGTTCTTC	CASGSGGNEQFF	many	TRBJ2-1	TRBV6-1	TRBD2
TGTGCCAGCAGCCCATCGACAGGGGCGGACTATGGCTACACCTTC	CASSPSTGADYGYTF	many	TRBJ1-2	TRBV7-2	TRBD1
TGTGCCGGCAGTCCCGGGGGGCTCACTAATGAAAAACTGTTTTTT	CAGSPGGLTNEKLFF	.	TRBJ1-4	TRBV6-1	.
TGTGCCAGCAGCCGCCTGGACTCCAATGAGCAGTTCTTC	CASSRLDSNEQFF	many	TRBJ2-1	TRBV3-1	.
TGTGCCAGCAGCTCAGAAGGGAGGGGAGCTTTCTTT	CASSSEGRGAFF	many	TRBJ1-1	TRBV7-9	.
TGTGCCAGCTCACCAATGGAGGGAGTCACTGAAGCTTTCTTT	CASSPMEGVTEAFF	few	TRBJ1-1	TRBV18	.
TGTGCCAGCAGATTGCTGAGCTCCTACAATGAGCAGTTCTTC	CASRLLSSYNEQFF	many	TRBJ2-1	TRBV27	.
TGCGCCAGCAGCCCCGGGGGGGGGAACAATGAGCAGTTCTTC	CASSPGGGNNEQFF	many	TRBJ2-1	TRBV5-1	TRBD2
TGTGCCAGCAGTCCCCGGACTAGCGGGAGTTTCTATGAGCAGTTCTTC	CASSPRTSGSFYEQFF	many	TRBJ2-1	TRBV6-2/TRBV6-3	TRBD2
TGCGCCAGCAGCCAAGAGGCGGCGTTTGAAGCTTTCTTT	CASSQEAAFEAFF	.	TRBJ1-1	TRBV4-1	.
TGTGCCAGCAGCTTGCATACGCAGTATTTT	CASSLHTQYF	many	TRBJ2-3	TRBV11-2	.
TGTGCCAGCAGTAGGGGACAGGATCGCTACGAGCAGTACTTC	CASSRGQDRYEQYF	many	TRBJ2-7	TRBV12-3/TRBV12-4	TRBD1
TGTGCCAGCAGCTTACAGGGGGTCAGGTCACCCCTCCACTTT	CASSLQGVRSPLHF	many	TRBJ1-6	TRBV7-2	TRBD1
TGTGCCAGCAGTGAGAGCGGGCTCGGCTCCTACAATGAGCAGTTCTTC	CASSESGLGSYNEQFF	many	TRBJ2-1	TRBV28	.
TGTGCCAGCAGCTTGGCCGGGGTAGGGGATCAGCCCCAGCATTTT	CASSLAGVGDQPQHF	few	TRBJ1-5	TRBV5-4	.
TGCAGTGCTAGATCGGGGGCTAAGGACTACGAGCAGTACTTC	CSARSGAKDYEQYF	many	TRBJ2-7	TRBV20-1	.
TGTGCCAGCAGAAGGGCCTTGGGGGGCACTGAAGCTTTCTTT	CASRRALGGTEAFF	.	TRBJ1-1	TRBV14	.
TGCAGTGCTTCGGACTCCATCCACGAGCAGTACTTC	CSASDSIHEQYF	many	TRBJ2-7	TRBV20-1	.
TGTGCCAGCAGTTTAATTAGCGGGGGGGACGAGCAGTACTTC	CASSLISGGDEQYF	many	TRBJ2-7	TRBV27	TRBD2
TGTGCCAGCCACTCCGGGACTAGCGGAAACAATGAGCAGTTCTTC	CASHSGTSGNNEQFF	many	TRBJ2-1	TRBV6-1	TRBD2
TGCAGCGTTGTTCTAGGGTCGGCCGAGGGCGGGGAGCTGTTTTTT	CSVVLGSAEGGELFF	few	TRBJ2-2	TRBV29-1	.
TGTGCCAGCAGCTTAGCCGGGACTAGGGGGCCAAGGAGGGCCAACGTCCTGACTTTC	CASSLAGTRGPRRANVLTF	.	TRBJ2-6	TRBV7-9	.